This T cell receptor (beta chain) was found in a study of type 1 and type 2 diabetes patients. Study as a whole: Samples came from type 1 diabetic, type 2 diabetic or nondiabetic people, recruited in China.

About 9.9 milliliters of peripheral blood were drawn from each donor. PCR was run on genomic DNA. The TCR beta CDR3 region was amplified using 30 forward and 13 reverse primers. TCRdb processed the multiplex PCR reads anew with MiXCR; each CDR3 protein has one entry. The repertoire consists of around 300,000 distinct CDR3 sequences, with more than 40% occurring once and the leading ten covering roughly 13%. This CDR3 region has 15 residues. V lost 4 bases to trimming and J lost 0 bases, with 12 bases between them. Germline CDR1 is SNHLY and CDR2 is FYNNEI. The source material was peripheral blood mononuclear cells (PBMCs). This TCR was recovered from a young man with type 2 diabetes. This chain connects TRBV2 to TRBJ1-1; D possibly corresponds to TRBD1 (6 bases). The CDR3 nucleotides are TGTGCCAGCAGTGTGCGGACAGCCTTGAACACTGAAGCTTTCTTT. Its protein is CASSVRTALNTEAFF.